This paragraph covers one TCR beta chain sequence. This CDR3 spans 12 amino acids. With 6 bases removed from V and 1 base from J, the gap between germline ends came to 7 bases. Germline V gene lookup returns CDR1 MGHDK and CDR2 SYGVNS. The sample belongs to a study of CD8+ T cells in alopecia areata. Treatment denoted: oral pan-JAK inhibitor, 5-10 mg twice daily. cDNA reverse transcribed from extracted RNA served as the sequencing template. Produced via immunoSEQ multiplex PCR; TCRdb's table is partial and in-frame only. Of fewer than 250,000 clones listed, 55% to 70% are singletons. This chain connects TRBV25-1 to TRBJ2-7; D gene uncertain. The source material was CD4+ T cells sorted from blood, sampled at week 4, from a patient treated with tofacitinib. This receptor was taken from a human donor with alopecia areata. CDR3 sequence reads: CASSLGSYEQYF. As DNA, the CDR3 is TGTGCCAGCAGCCTCGGGTCCTACGAGCAGTACTTC.